The rows below give T cell receptor beta chains drawn from one sample of a study of CD8+ T cells in alopecia areata. Clones were sequenced by immunoSEQ multiplex PCR, and TCRdb holds only the in-frame ones, with some missing. This table holds 150,000 to 200,000 clones, under 80% found once. This sample comprised CD4+ T cells sorted from blood, obtained around week 49, from a patient treated with tofacitinib. The receptors originated from a human donor with alopecia areata. Each CDR3 is given with its conserved first and last residue. The order of the fields is J gene, V gene, CDR3 protein.

>TRBJ2-5|TRBV29-1
CSVGGGGETQYF
>TRBJ2-6|TRBV2
CASSVDDRGGGANVLTF
>TRBJ1-1|TRBV4-3
CASSQGNRFTEAFF
>TRBJ2-5|TRBV5-1
CASSLQAQRETQYF
>TRBJ1-6|TRBV30
CAWAATDGDSPLHF
>TRBJ1-2|TRBV12-5
CASGLVPTVGGYTF
>TRBJ1-4|TRBV9
CASSALVTTNEKLFF
>TRBJ2-7|TRBV4-1
CASSQTNRAGSYEQYF
>TRBJ2-7|TRBV29-1
CSGGQGGSYEQYF
>TRBJ1-1|TRBV29-1
CSVAGDRAEAFF
>TRBJ2-1|TRBV29-1
CSVVPGLASYNEQFF
>TRBJ1-1|TRBV30
CAWTGGGTEAFF
>TRBJ1-6|TRBV11-2
CASSSGTGVLPLHF
>TRBJ1-2|TRBV5-1
CASSFDRGQRYGYTF
>TRBJ2-6|TRBV11-3
CASSLGQGQSGANVLTF